One sample yielded the 27 T cell receptor beta chains listed below, sequenced in a study of vaccination and CD4 T cells after COVID-19 (dated by TCRdb to between 2021 and 2023). Library prep was done by PCR. TCRdb lists the instrument as Illumina iSeq 100. TCR sequencing of DNA from cultured CD4+ T cells used the Oncomine TCR Beta short-read assay at the Johns Hopkins FTIC core. The public reads were quality trimmed at Q25 with fastp and then assembled into clones with MiXCR by TCRdb, keeping productive beta chains. Rows with a matching CDR3 protein are joined into one entry that keeps the most common DNA and genes. The sample data list just under 20,000 distinct CDR3 sequences, and over 45% of these were observed just once. The ten largest make up about 14% of the sample. The sample's treatment or condition label, in plain terms: approximately 10-day PBMC culture with coronavirus spike peptide pools or control peptides (ViraFEST assay).

For these TCRs, the target antigens are not known. The sequencing input was cultured CD4+ T cells from blood. These TCRs come from a human donor with COVID-19.

This clonotype was counted only a few times. CDR3 protein: CASSAWTEAFF. DNA for the CDR3: TGTGCCAGCAGCGCCTGGACTGAAGCTTTCTTT. The rearrangement uses TRBV11-2 and TRBJ1-1; unclear D gene. This CDR3 contains 11 residues. CDR1 is SGHAT, CDR2 FQNNGV, per germline. Trimming took off 5 bases at V and 5 bases at J, with 6 bases between the two ends.

This clonotype was counted a few times. The chain couples TRBV7-9 to TRBJ1-2, with D unresolved. Trimming shortened V by 8 bases and J by 4 bases, and 17 bases separated the two germline ends. This CDR3 has 14 amino acids. In germline, CDR1 is SEHNR, CDR2 FQNEAQ (reference sequence). Written as DNA, the CDR3 is TGTGCCAGCCTCGCGAGGGAGTCTTCCTATGGCTACACCTTC. It codes for CASLARESSYGYTF.

This clonotype was counted a single time. V gene TRBV27 combines with J gene TRBJ2-2; 11 nucleotides agree with TRBD2. Trimming at V came to 1 base and at J to 5 bases, leaving 9 bases not matched to a gene. The germline V gene encodes CDR1 MNHEY and CDR2 SMNVEV (reference sequence). The CDR3 is 18 residues long. CDR3 protein: CASSLWGSGGAETGELFF. CDR3 in DNA: TGTGCCAGCAGTTTATGGGGTAGCGGGGGGGCGGAGACCGGGGAGCTGTTTTTT.

This clonotype was seen a single time. This chain uses TRBV7-9 with TRBJ2-3; D gene unclear. The CDR3 totals 11 residues. V lost 7 bases to trimming and J lost 2 bases, with 4 bases between them. CDR1 and CDR2 (germline): SEHNR, FQNEAQ (reference sequence). The CDR3 bases are TGTGCCAGCACTTACACAGATACGCAGTATTTT. This codes for CASTYTDTQYF. Looking up the rest from reference TRBV7-9 and TRBJ2-3 gives the full variable domain: DTGVSQNPRHKITKRGQNVTFRCDPISEHNRLYWYRQTLGQGPEFLTYFQNEAQLEKSRLLSDRFSAERPKGSFSTLEIQRTEQGDSAMYLCASTYTDTQYFGPGTRLTVL.

The CDR3 DNA reads TGCGCCAGCAGCATTCCACCAGGGGGCGCGGTCACCGGGGAGCTGTTTTTT. The encoded protein is CASSIPPGGAVTGELFF. V usage is TRBV5-1 and J usage is TRBJ2-2; 8 nucleotides agree with TRBD1. CDR3 length equals 17 residues. Germline CDR1 SGHRS, CDR2 YFSETQ. With V trimmed by 4 bases and J by 4 bases, 12 bases remained unmatched. The entire variable domain, with the rest obtained from reference TRBV5-1 and TRBJ2-2, is as follows: KAGVTQTPRYLIKTRGQQVTLSCSPISGHRSVSWYQQTPGQGLQFLFEYFSETQRNKGNFPGRFSGRQFSNSRSEMNVSTLELGDSALYLCASSIPPGGAVTGELFFGEGSRLTVL.

The J gene is TRBJ2-5, the V gene TRBV7-2, with 13 bases lining up with TRBD2. Germline CDR1 SGHTA, CDR2 FQGNSA. The junction had 8 bases not matched to a gene; V was cut back by 5 bases and J by 5 bases. The CDR3 has 16 residues. This chain's CDR3 is CASSLGTSGIRETQYF. CDR3 in DNA: TGTGCCAGCAGCCTTGGGACTAGCGGGATCCGGGAGACCCAGTACTTC. Full variable domain (missing parts from reference TRBV7-2 and TRBJ2-5): GAGVSQSPSNKVTEKGKDVELRCDPISGHTALYWYRQSLGQGLEFLIYFQGNSAPDKSGLPSDRFSAERTGGSVSTLTIQRTQQEDSAVYLCASSLGTSGIRETQYFGPGTRLLVL.

V and J are TRBV5-1 and TRBJ2-3; the D gene is possibly TRBD2 (7 bases). The CDR3 contains 14 residues. The V gene lost 1 base and the J gene lost 5 bases, with 11 bases spanning the gap. Germline V gene sequence: CDR1 SGHRS, CDR2 YFSETQ. The CDR3 region is CASSLRGGGDTQYF. CDR3 DNA sequence: TGCGCCAGCAGCTTGAGGGGGGGAGGAGATACGCAGTATTTT.

The rearrangement uses TRBV19 and TRBJ2-2; tentative D call: TRBD1 (5 bases). CDR1 and CDR2 from the germline V gene are LNHDA and SQIVND (reference sequence). Deletions cut 9 bases from V and 3 bases from J, with 14 bases between. The CDR3 runs to 14 residues. The CDR3 reads CASTTVRHTGELFF. The CDR3 DNA is TGTGCCAGCACGACAGTTAGGCACACCGGGGAGCTGTTTTTT.

V gene TRBV15 combines with J gene TRBJ2-3, with 9 bases that match TRBD2. The CDR3 extends over 15 amino acids. V trimming: 1 base; J trimming: 3 bases; junction bases outside the gene matches: 2. Germline CDR1 reads LNHNV; CDR2 reads YYDKDF (reference sequence). In DNA form, the CDR3 reads TGTGCCACCAGCAGAGTTGCGGGGGGGACAGATACGCAGTATTTT. Its translation is CATSRVAGGTDTQYF.

The chain carries TRBV6-5 and TRBJ1-1; D remains unclear. This CDR3 contains 14 residues. Trimming stripped 4 bases from V and 1 base from J, with 10 bases between. Per the germline V gene, CDR1 is MNHEY and CDR2 is SVGAGI. CDR3 loop: CASSFGFGNTEAFF. CDR3 DNA: TGTGCCAGCAGTTTTGGCTTCGGGAACACTGAAGCTTTCTTT.

V and J are TRBV12-3 or TRBV12-4 and TRBJ1-5; D unclear. The CDR3 has 15 residues. V gave up 7 bases and J gave up 1 base, with 14 bases separating them. The CDR3 region has the DNA TGTGCCAGCACCCTGGGGAGGTTGAGCAATCAGCCCCAGCATTTT. Translation: CASTLGRLSNQPQHF.

This clonotype came up a few times. The rearrangement joins TRBV7-8 to TRBJ1-1, with D possibly matching TRBD1 (5 bases). The germline V gene has CDR1 SGHVS and CDR2 FQNEAQ. CDR3 size: 14 residues. Trimming stripped 7 bases from V and 0 bases from J, with 12 bases between. This CDR3 reads CASTPTGVNTEAFF. In nucleotides, the CDR3 is TGTGCCAGCACCCCAACAGGTGTGAACACTGAAGCTTTCTTT.

The count of this clonotype is one. The chain is built from TRBV5-1 and TRBJ2-7; D is uncertain. The length of the CDR3 is 12 residues. The V gene lost 0 bases and the J gene lost 4 bases, with 5 bases spanning the gap. The germline CDR1 and CDR2 sequences are SGHRS and YFSETQ. CDR3 amino acids: CASSLGRYEQYF. For the CDR3, the DNA is TGCGCCAGCAGCTTGGGACGGTACGAGCAGTACTTC.

CDR3 protein: CASSTHAPGVGYTF. In nucleotides, the CDR3 is TGTGCCAGTAGTACCCACGCCCCAGGGGTAGGCTACACCTTC. The chain is built from TRBV19 and TRBJ1-2, with D tentatively TRBD1 (6 bases). CDR3 size: 14 residues. Looked up from germline, CDR1 is LNHDA and CDR2 is SQIVND (reference sequence). V was pared by 4 bases and J by 8 bases, with 17 bases between.

A note on this clonotype: One end of the junction does not line up with germline, which may come from a read error. The chain joins TRBV7-6 to TRBJ1-2; D gene unclear. The CDR3 runs to 14 residues. CDR1 and CDR2 from the germline V gene are SGHVS and FNYEAQ. This chain's CDR3 is CASSFRGRGYGYTF. The CDR3 coding sequence is TGTGCTAGCAGCTTCCGCGGGCGGGGCTATGGCTACACCTTC.

This clonotype has just a few counts. The chain combines TRBV30 with TRBJ1-6; 8 nucleotides line up with TRBD1. Germline lookup yields CDR1 GTSNPN and CDR2 SVGIG (reference sequence). The V segment lost 4 bases and the J segment 10 bases; nucleotides outside the gene matches: 9. This CDR3 has 14 residues. As DNA, the CDR3 is TGTGCCTGGATCCGACAGGGGAGAGAGTCACCCCTCCACTTT. Protein sequence: CAWIRQGRESPLHF.

The chain carries TRBV20-1 and TRBJ2-5; D is unclear. The CDR3 totals 11 residues. V shed 3 bases and J shed 5 bases, with 7 bases lying between them. Germline V gene lookup returns CDR1 DFQATT and CDR2 SNEGSKA (reference sequence). CDR3 in DNA: TGCAGTGCTAGGCCTTCTGAGACCCAGTACTTC. The encoded protein is CSARPSETQYF.

This chain joins TRBV30 and TRBJ2-5; 7 nucleotides line up with TRBD1. V trimming: 4 bases; J trimming: 5 bases; junction bases outside the gene matches: 7. The germline CDR1 and CDR2 sequences are GTSNPN and SVGIG (reference sequence). The CDR3 spans 13 residues. The DNA of the CDR3 is TGTGCCTGGACCGAAGGGGGCCTTGAGACCCAGTACTTC. Encoded protein: CAWTEGGLETQYF.

There are a few counts of this clonotype. This chain uses TRBV11-2 with TRBJ1-5, with D possibly TRBD1 on 5 matching bases. Between the trimmed V and J ends, which lost 5 bases and 5 bases, there was a span of 16 bases. The CDR3 covers 15 residues. Germline V CDR1 and CDR2: SGHAT, FQNNGV. In DNA, the CDR3 is TGTGCCAGCAGCCAGGACGTAGGGGTCCATCAGCCCCAGCATTTT. Protein: CASSQDVGVHQPQHF.

Only one count was recorded for this clonotype. V gene TRBV5-1 combines with J gene TRBJ2-2, with 8 nucleotides matching TRBD1. From germline, CDR1 is SGHRS and CDR2 YFSETQ. The ends lost 6 bases at V and 3 bases at J; junction bases unmatched: 7. The CDR3 runs 15 residues. The CDR3 spells CASTGQGADTGELFF. CDR3 bases: TGCGCCAGCACCGGGCAGGGGGCGGACACCGGGGAGCTGTTTTTT.

This clonotype was observed a handful of times. The gene calls are TRBV24-1 and TRBJ1-2; D possibly corresponds to TRBD1 (5 bases). Germline lookup yields CDR1 KGHDR and CDR2 SFDVKD. The CDR3 consists of 15 residues. Trimming shortened V by 3 bases and J by 5 bases, and 15 bases separated the two germline ends. The CDR3 bases are TGTGCCACCAGTGATCCCCTTCGGGGCGGATATGGCTACACCTTC. It codes for CATSDPLRGGYGYTF.

The V call is TRBV6-4, the J call TRBJ1-1; no firm D call. The CDR3 extends over 14 amino acids. CDR1 and CDR2 (germline): MRHNA, SNTAGT. V was clipped by 4 bases and J by 4 bases, with 13 bases between them. CDR3 coding DNA: TGTGCCAGCAGTGTCGAGTCAGGCCGCACTGAAGCTTTCTTT. Translating gives CASSVESGRTEAFF.

The chain has TRBV6-1 and TRBJ1-2; D gene uncertain. V shed 6 bases and J shed 4 bases, with 12 bases lying between them. The CDR3 totals 13 residues. Germline-derived CDR1 and CDR2 are MNHNS and SASEGT. DNA for the CDR3: TGTGCCAGCAGCCGAGACTTACCCTATGGCTACACCTTC. Amino acids: CASSRDLPYGYTF.

The J gene is TRBJ2-5, the V gene TRBV2; 8 bases match TRBD1. With 6 bases clipped from V and 1 base from J, the junction kept 10 bases outside the gene matches. The V gene's germline CDR1 is SNHLY and CDR2 FYNNEI. CDR3 size: 16 residues. The CDR3 is CASRLRTGSVQETQYF. CDR3 DNA sequence: TGTGCCAGCAGGCTAAGGACAGGGTCCGTCCAAGAGACCCAGTACTTC.

This rearrangement joins TRBV6-5 to TRBJ2-1, with 13 bases fitting TRBD2. The length of the CDR3 is 19 residues. The V and J ends lost 0 bases and 4 bases, in that order; junction bases with no gene match: 9. Germline values: CDR1 MNHEY, CDR2 SVGAGI. CDR3 residues: CASSYSPSGLAGVYNEQFF. The CDR3 DNA is TGTGCCAGCAGTTACTCCCCTTCAGGACTAGCGGGGGTTTACAATGAGCAGTTCTTC.

V gene TRBV28 combines with J gene TRBJ1-2, with D possibly TRBD1 on 6 matching bases. Germline V CDR1 and CDR2: MDHEN, SYDVKM. The V end was cut by 3 bases, the J end by 8 bases, with 19 bases between. This CDR3 is 15 amino acids long. CDR3 region: CASSFQKGGPIGYTF. The CDR3 coding sequence is TGTGCCAGCAGTTTCCAAAAGGGGGGTCCGATCGGCTACACCTTC.

The V and J genes are TRBV7-9 and TRBJ1-2; no definite D call. The germline CDR1 and CDR2 sequences are SEHNR and FQNEAQ (reference sequence). The CDR3 is made up of 13 amino acids. Trimming removed 6 bases from V and 5 bases from J, with 13 bases in between. CDR3 sequence: CASRLNNSYGYTF. Written as DNA, the CDR3 is TGTGCCAGCAGACTCAATAACAGTTATGGCTACACCTTC.